This T cell receptor beta chain was profiled in a study of blood T cell repertoires in COVID-19. Looking at the study overall: The cDNA or gDNA used as material had been derived from T cells, B-cell-depleted T cells, or PBMCs.

This CDR3 is 16 amino acids long. Per germline, CDR1 SGHVS and CDR2 FNYEAQ. V lost 5 bases and J lost 0; bases outside the gene matches: 9. Per the original methods: Reference gene primer amplification yielded estimated nucleated cell counts. Sequencing was performed with immunoSEQ multiplex PCR; in TCRdb, only in-frame clones are kept and a portion is missing. That table gives V, J and clone size, and the DNA gave D and trimming. The sample records approximately 270,000 clones, 86% being singletons. The chain couples TRBV7-6 to TRBJ1-1, with TRBD1 identical over 7 bases. Material for sequencing was peripheral blood. The TCR was taken from a man aged 35 to 55 with active or convalescent COVID-19. Written as DNA, the CDR3 is TGTGCCAGCAGCCCCAGGGGGGTTTCTATGAACACTGAAGCTTTCTTT. Its protein is CASSPRGVSMNTEAFF.